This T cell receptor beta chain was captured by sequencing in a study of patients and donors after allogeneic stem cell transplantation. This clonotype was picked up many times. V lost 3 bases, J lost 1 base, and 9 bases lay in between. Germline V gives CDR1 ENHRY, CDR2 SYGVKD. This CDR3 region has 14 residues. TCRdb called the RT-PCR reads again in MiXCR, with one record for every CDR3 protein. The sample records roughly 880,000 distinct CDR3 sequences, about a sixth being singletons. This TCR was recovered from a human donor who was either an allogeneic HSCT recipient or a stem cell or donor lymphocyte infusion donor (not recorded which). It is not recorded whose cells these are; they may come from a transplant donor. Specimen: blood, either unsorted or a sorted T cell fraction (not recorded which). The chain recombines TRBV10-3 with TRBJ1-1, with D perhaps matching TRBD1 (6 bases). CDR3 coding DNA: TGTGCCATCAGTGACGTAGGGGGGAACACTGAAGCTTTCTTT. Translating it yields CAISDVGGNTEAFF.